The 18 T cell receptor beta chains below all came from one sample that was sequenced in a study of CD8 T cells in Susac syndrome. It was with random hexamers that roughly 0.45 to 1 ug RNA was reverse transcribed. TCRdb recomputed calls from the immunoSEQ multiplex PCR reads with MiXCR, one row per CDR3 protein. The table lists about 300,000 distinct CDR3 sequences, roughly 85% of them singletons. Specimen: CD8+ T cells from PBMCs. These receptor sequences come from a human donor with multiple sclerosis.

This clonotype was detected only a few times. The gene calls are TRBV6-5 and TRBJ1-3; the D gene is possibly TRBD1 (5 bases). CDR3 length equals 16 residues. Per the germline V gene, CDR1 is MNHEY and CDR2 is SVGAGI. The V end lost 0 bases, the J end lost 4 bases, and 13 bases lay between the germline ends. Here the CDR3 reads CASSYSQGLIGNTIYF. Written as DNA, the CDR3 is TGTGCCAGCAGTTACTCGCAGGGACTTATCGGAAACACCATATATTTT.

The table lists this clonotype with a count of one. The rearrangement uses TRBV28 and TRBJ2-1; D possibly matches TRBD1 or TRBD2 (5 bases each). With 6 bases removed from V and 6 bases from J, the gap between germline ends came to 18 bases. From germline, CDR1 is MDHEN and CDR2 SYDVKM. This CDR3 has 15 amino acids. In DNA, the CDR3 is TGTGCCAGCAGAAAAGGCAGGCTGGGGGTCAATGAGCAGTTCTTC. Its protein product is CASRKGRLGVNEQFF. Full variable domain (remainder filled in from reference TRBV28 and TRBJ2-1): DVKVTQSSRYLVKRTGEKVFLECVQDMDHENMFWYRQDPGLGLRLIYFSYDVKMKEKGDIPEGYSVSREKKERFSLILESASTNQTSMYLCASRKGRLGVNEQFFGPGTRLTVL.

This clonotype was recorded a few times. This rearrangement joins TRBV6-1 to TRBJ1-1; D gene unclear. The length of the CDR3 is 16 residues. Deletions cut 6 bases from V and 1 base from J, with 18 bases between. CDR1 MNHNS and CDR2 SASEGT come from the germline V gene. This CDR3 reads CASRILHPTENTEAFF. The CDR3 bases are TGTGCCAGCAGGATCCTCCACCCTACCGAGAACACTGAAGCTTTCTTT.

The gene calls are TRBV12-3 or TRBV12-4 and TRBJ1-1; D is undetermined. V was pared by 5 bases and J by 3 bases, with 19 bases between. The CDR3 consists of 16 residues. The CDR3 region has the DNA TGTGCCAGCAGTCCACTGGAGCAGGTTCTGGACACTGAAGCTTTCTTT. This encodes CASSPLEQVLDTEAFF.

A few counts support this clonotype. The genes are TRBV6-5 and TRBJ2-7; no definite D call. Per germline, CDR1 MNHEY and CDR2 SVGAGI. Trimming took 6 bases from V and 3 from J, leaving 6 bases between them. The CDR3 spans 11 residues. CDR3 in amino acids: CASSSFYEQYF. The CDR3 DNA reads TGTGCCAGCAGCTCATTCTACGAGCAGTACTTC.

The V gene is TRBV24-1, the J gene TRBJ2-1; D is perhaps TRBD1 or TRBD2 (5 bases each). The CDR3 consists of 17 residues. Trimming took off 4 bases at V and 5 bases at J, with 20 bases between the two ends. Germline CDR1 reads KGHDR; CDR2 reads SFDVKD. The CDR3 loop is CATSELTGTGTHNEQFF. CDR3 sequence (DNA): TGTGCCACCAGTGAGTTAACCGGGACGGGCACTCACAATGAGCAGTTCTTC.

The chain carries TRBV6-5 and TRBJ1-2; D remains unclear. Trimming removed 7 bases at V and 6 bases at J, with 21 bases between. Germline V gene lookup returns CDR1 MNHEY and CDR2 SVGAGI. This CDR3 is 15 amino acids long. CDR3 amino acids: CASKHPWTSNHGYTF. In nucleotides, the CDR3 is TGTGCCAGCAAACACCCTTGGACCTCTAATCATGGCTACACCTTC.

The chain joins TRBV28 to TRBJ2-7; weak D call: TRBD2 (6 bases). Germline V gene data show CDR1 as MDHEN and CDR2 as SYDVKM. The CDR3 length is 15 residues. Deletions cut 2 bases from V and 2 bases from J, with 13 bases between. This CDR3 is CASSLGSGRTYEQYF. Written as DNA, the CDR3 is TGTGCCAGCAGTTTAGGGTCAGGGAGGACCTACGAGCAGTACTTC.

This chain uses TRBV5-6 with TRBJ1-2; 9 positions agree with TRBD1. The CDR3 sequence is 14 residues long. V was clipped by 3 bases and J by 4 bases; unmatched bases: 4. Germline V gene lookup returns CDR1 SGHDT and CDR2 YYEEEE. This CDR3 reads CASSSMTGGYGYTF. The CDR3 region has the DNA TGTGCCAGCAGCTCTATGACAGGGGGCTATGGCTACACCTTC. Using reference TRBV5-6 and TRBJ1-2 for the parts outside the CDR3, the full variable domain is DAGVTQSPTHLIKTRGQQVTLRCSPKSGHDTVSWYQQALGQGPQFIFQYYEEEERQRGNFPDRFSGHQFPNYSSELNVNALLLGDSALYLCASSSMTGGYGYTFGSGTRLTVV.

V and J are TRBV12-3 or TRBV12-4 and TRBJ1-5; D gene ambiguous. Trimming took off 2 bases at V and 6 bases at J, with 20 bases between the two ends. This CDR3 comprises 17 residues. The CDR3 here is CASSLIALTNGRQPQHF. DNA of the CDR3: TGTGCCAGCAGTTTAATAGCCCTGACAAACGGCCGTCAGCCCCAGCATTTT.

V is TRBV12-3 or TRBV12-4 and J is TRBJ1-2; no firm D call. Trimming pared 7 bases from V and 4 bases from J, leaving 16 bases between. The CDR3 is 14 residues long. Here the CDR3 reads CASTPAAAAYGYTF. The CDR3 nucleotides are TGTGCCAGCACCCCCGCGGCCGCCGCCTATGGCTACACCTTC.

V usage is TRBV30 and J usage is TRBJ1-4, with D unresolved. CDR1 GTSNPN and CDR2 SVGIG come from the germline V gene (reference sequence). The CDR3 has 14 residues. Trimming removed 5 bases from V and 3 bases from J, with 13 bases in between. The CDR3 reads CAWAPLRANEKLFF. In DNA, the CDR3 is TGTGCCTGGGCCCCCCTTAGGGCTAATGAAAAACTGTTTTTT. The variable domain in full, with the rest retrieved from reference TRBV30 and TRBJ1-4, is SQTIHQWPATLVQPVGSPLSLECTVEGTSNPNLYWYRQAAGRGLQLLFYSVGIGQISSEVPQNLSASRPQDRQFILSSKKLLLSDSGFYLCAWAPLRANEKLFFGSGTQLSVL.

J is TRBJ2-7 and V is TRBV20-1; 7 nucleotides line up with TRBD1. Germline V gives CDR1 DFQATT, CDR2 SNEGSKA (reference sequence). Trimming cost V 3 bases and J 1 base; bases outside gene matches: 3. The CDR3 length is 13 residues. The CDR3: CSARRQGSYEQYF. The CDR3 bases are TGCAGTGCTAGGAGACAGGGTTCCTACGAGCAGTACTTC.

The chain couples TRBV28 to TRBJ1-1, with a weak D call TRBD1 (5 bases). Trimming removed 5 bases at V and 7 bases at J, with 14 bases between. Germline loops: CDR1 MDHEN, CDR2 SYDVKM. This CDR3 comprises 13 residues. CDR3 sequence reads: CASSPLGEDEAFF. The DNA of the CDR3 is TGTGCCAGCAGTCCCTTGGGGGAAGATGAAGCTTTCTTT.

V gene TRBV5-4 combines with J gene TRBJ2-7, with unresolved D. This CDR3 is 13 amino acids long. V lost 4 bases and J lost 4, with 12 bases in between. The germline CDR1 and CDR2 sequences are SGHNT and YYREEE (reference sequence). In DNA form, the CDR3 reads TGTGCCAGCAGCATTCGTATGGGGTACGAGCAGTACTTC. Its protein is CASSIRMGYEQYF.

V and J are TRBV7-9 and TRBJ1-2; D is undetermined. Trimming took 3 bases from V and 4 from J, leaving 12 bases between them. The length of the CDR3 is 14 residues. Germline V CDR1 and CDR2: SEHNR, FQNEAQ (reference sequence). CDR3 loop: CASSLVLTAYGYTF. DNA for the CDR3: TGTGCCAGCAGCTTGGTTTTGACGGCCTATGGCTACACCTTC.

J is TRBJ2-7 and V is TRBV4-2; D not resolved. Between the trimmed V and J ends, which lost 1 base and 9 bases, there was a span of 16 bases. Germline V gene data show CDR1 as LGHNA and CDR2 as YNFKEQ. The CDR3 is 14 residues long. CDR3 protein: CASSQAEAYEGQYF. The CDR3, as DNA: TGTGCCAGCAGCCAAGCGGAAGCCTACGAAGGGCAGTACTTC.

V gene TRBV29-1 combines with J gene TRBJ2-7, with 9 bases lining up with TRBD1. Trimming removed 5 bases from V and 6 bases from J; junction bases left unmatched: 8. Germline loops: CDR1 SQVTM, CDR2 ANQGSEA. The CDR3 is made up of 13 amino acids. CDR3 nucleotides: TGCAGCGTTACACGGACAGGGGTCAGCGAGCAGTACTTC. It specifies CSVTRTGVSEQYF.